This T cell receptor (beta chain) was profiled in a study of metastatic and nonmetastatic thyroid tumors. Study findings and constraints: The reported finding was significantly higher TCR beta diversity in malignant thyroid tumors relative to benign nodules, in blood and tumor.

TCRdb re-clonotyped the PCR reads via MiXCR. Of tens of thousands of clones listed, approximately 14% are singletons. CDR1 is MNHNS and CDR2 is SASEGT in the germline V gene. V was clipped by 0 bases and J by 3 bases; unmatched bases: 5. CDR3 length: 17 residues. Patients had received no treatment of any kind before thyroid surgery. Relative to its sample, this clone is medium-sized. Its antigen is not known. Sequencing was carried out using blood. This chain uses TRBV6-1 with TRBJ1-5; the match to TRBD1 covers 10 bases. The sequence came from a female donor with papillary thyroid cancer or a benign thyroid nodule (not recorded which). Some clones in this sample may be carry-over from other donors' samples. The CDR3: CASSEAYGTGANQPQHF. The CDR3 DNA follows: TGTGCCAGCAGTGAAGCGTACGGGACAGGGGCCAATCAGCCCCAGCATTTT.